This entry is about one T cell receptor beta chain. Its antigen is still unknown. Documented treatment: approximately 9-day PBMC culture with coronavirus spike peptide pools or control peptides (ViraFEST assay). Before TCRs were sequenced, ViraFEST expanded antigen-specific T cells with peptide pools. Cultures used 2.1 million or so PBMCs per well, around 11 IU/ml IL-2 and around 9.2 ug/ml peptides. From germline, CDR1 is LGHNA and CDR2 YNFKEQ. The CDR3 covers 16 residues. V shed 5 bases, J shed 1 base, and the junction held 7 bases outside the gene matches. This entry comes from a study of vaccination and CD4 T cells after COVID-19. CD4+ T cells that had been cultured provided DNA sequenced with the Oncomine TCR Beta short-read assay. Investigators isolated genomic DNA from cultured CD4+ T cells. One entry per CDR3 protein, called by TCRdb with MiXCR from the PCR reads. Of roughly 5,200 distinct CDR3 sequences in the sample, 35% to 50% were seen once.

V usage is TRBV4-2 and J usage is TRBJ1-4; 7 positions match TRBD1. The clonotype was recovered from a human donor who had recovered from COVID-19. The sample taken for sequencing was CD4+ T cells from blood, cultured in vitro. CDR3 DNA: TGTGCCAGCAGCACACACCCAGGGGGAACTAATGAAAAACTGTTTTTT. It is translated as CASSTHPGGTNEKLFF.